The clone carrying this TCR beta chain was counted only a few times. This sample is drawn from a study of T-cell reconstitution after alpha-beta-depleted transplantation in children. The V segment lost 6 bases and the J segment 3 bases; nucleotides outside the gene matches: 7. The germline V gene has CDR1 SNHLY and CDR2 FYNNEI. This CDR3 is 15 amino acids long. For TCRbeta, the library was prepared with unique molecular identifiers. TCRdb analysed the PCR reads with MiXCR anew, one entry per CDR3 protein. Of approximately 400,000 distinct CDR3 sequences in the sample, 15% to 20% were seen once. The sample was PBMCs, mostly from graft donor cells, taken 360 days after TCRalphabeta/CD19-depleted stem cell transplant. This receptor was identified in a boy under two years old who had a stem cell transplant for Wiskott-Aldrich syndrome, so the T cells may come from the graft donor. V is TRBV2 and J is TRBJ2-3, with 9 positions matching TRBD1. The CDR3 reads CASRTGQGSTDTQYF. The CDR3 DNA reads TGTGCCAGCAGGACCGGACAGGGGTCGACAGATACGCAGTATTTT.